This entry lists 5 T cell receptor beta chains sequenced from one sample in a study of blood T cell repertoires in COVID-19. Repertoires were generated with immunoSEQ multiplex PCR, while TCRdb's copy carries only in-frame clones and drops some. The sample holds about 200,000 clones, roughly four fifths seen once. The sample was PBMCs or T cells enriched from blood (not recorded which). The receptor set was obtained from a man aged 35-49 years who had recovered from COVID-19.

The rearrangement uses TRBV30 and TRBJ2-5; tentatively, D is TRBD2 (6 bases). V was cut by 3 bases and J by 2 bases, with 13 bases left in between. The germline CDR1 and CDR2 sequences are GTSNPN and SVGIG (reference sequence). The CDR3 contains 14 residues. The CDR3 sequence is CAWRGGGHQETQYF. The CDR3, as DNA: TGTGCCTGGAGGGGAGGAGGGCATCAAGAGACCCAGTACTTC.

This chain joins TRBV7-9 and TRBJ2-7; TRBD2 matches at 7 bases. V was pared by 2 bases and J by 2 bases, with 6 bases of the junction left unmatched. Germline assignment: CDR1 SEHNR and CDR2 FQNEAQ (reference sequence). CDR3 length: 15 residues. CDR3 protein: CASSLSTSVTYEQYF. DNA of the CDR3: TGTGCCAGCAGCTTAAGTACTAGCGTAACCTACGAGCAGTACTTC.

The rearrangement links TRBV24-1 to TRBJ1-5; 8 positions match TRBD1. Germline V gene data show CDR1 as KGHDR and CDR2 as SFDVKD. This CDR3 contains 17 residues. Trimming took 3 bases from V and 2 from J; bases not matched to a gene: 8. DNA for the CDR3: TGTGCCACCAGTGATGCCCCCGGGACAGGTGGCAATCAGCCCCAGCATTTT. It specifies CATSDAPGTGGNQPQHF.

The chain employs TRBV6-5 and TRBJ2-7; TRBD2 might be the D (6 bases). The CDR3 has 14 amino acids. V lost 6 bases, J lost 6 bases, and 18 bases lay in between. Germline assignment: CDR1 MNHEY and CDR2 SVGAGI. This CDR3 is CASSRSLASGEQYF. DNA of the CDR3: TGTGCCAGCAGCCGAAGTCTAGCGTCTGGCGAGCAGTACTTC.

This clone was observed a single time. The rearrangement uses TRBV3-1 (or the pseudogene TRBV3-2) and TRBJ2-1, with TRBD2 identical over 8 bases. V lost 3 bases, J lost 4 bases, and 2 bases stayed unmatched. The CDR3 contains 14 residues. CDR1 is LGHDT, CDR2 YNNKEL, per germline (reference sequence). CDR3: CASSQASGYNEQFF. The DNA for the CDR3 is TGTGCCAGCAGCCAGGCTAGCGGGTACAATGAGCAGTTCTTC.